Listed below are T cell receptor beta chains from one sample, sequenced in a study of blood T cells in healthy people across ages. TCRdb reprocessed the 5' RACE reads via MiXCR and lists one record per CDR3 protein. The sample includes about 540,000 distinct CDR3 sequences, under 30% of them seen just once. The same sample was also used in a study of T cells of mothers and their children.

The sequenced sample was blood. The source of these receptors is a boy younger than 18 in good health. The conserved cysteine and the conserved F or W are not part of the CDR3 here.

V gene	CDR3 protein
TRBV5-1	ASSLAGTRVAEQY
TRBV6-2/TRBV6-3	ASSQGDSGANVLT
TRBV4-1	ASSQGIRGNEQF
TRBV4-1	ASSETGTWKRGSQY
TRBV6-2/TRBV6-3	ASSYAGETDTQY
TRBV12-3/TRBV12-4	ASSWTGGVHEQY
TRBV20-1	SARVGLPDTQY
TRBV5-1	ASSFRVGGQPYEQY
TRBV29-1	SVEDRGGSSYNEQF
TRBV28	ASSLSGEGQGETQY
TRBV29-1	SVQGQGPGQQY
TRBV14	ASSRWADTQY
TRBV7-2	ASSHKGGAHEKLF
TRBV11-2	ASSPITPTGQKETQY
TRBV3-1	ASSQLAGGDRETQY
TRBV25-1	ASSEVGREAF
TRBV11-3	ASSPIQGSGPPGELF
TRBV20-1	SGYGAVAKNIQY
TRBV7-9	ASSLDLAGGPRAKNIQY
TRBV24-1	ATSDGQVSNQPRH
TRBV3-1	ASSQLIGGPGGKNIQY
TRBV5-4	ASSFAGGFYEQY
TRBV28	ASSSLAISYEQY
TRBV3-1	ASSPSRGGQY
TRBV4-3	ASNQDRASVSYEQF
TRBV4-1	ASSLTGAEATQY
TRBV20-1	SVVWETQY
TRBV20-1	SARDLRTGRHEQY
TRBV5-1	ASSQQETQY
TRBV28	ASSPPGQGVAGELF
TRBV7-6	ASSFFGVRDTQY
TRBV28	ASSFGTGSATDTQY
TRBV7-2	ASSLARTSGAHNEQF
TRBV6-2/TRBV6-3	ASREGGSSYEQY
TRBV3-1	ASSHGSSGTYEQY
TRBV6-6	ASHSGTGGTGELF
TRBV28	ASSPRGLAGGLTQYNEQF
TRBV29-1	SVDPGTTGYGYT
TRBV30	AWKKQPRDEKLF
TRBV20-1	SGQEGTGVQPQH
TRBV7-8	ASGSGGAVYEQF
TRBV28	ASSLPALPFPLDYGYT
TRBV20-1	SATRGAGKRVETQY